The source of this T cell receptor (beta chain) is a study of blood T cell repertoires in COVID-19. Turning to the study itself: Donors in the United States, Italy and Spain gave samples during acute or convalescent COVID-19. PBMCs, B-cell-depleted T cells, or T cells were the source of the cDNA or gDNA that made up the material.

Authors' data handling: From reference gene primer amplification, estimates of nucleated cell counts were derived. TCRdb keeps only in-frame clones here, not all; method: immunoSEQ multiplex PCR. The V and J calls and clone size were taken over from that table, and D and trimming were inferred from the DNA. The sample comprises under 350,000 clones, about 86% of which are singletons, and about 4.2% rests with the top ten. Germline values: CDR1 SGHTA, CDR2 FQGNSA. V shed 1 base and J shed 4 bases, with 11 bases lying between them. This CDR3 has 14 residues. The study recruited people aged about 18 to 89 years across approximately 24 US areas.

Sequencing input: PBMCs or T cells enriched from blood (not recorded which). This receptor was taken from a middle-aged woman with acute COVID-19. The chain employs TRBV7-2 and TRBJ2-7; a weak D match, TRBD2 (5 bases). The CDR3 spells CASSLEGVRYEQYF. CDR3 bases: TGTGCCAGCAGCTTAGAGGGAGTGAGGTACGAGCAGTACTTC.